The 21 T cell receptor beta chains reported below all come from one sample, sequenced in a study of shared clonotypes between healthy human individuals. Naive CD8 populations comprised CD45RO-negative cells positively selected for CCR7, excluding terminally differentiated effector memory CD45RA+ cells. Method: immunoSEQ multiplex PCR; TCRdb's copy keeps in-frame clones and lacks some. The sample has about 2 million clones; roughly 94% are singletons. Sequencing input: naive CD8+ T cells sorted from blood. The receptors stem from a man aged 18-30 years in good health.

J is TRBJ2-5 and V is TRBV4-3; 10 nucleotides match TRBD1. The germline gives CDR1 LGHNA, CDR2 YSLEER. Germline trimming cut 4 bases from V and 5 bases from J; bases unmatched to any gene: 10. This CDR3 comprises 16 residues. The CDR3 nucleotides are TGCGCCAGCAGCCCGCGGACAGGGGGTATGGCGGAGACCCAGTACTTC. It codes for CASSPRTGGMAETQYF.

The chain combines TRBV6-5 with TRBJ2-2, with a tentative D call TRBD1 (7 bases). The CDR3 spans 14 residues. The germline V gene has CDR1 MNHEY and CDR2 SVGAGI. Trimming stripped 4 bases from V and 6 bases from J, with 12 bases between. The CDR3 loop is CASSSQGGAGELFF. CDR3 in DNA: TGTGCCAGCAGTTCCCAGGGGGGAGCCGGGGAGCTGTTTTTT.

In regard to this clone: Distinct nucleotide sequences in the sample also encode this CDR3. The rearrangement joins TRBV13 to TRBJ2-7; 7 bases are shared with TRBD2. The V gene's germline CDR1 is PRHDT and CDR2 FYEKMQ (reference sequence). There are 15 residues in the CDR3. V lost 5 bases and J lost 2; bases outside the gene matches: 9. CDR3 residues: CASSERVAGPYEQYF. In nucleotides, the CDR3 is TGTGCCAGCAGCGAAAGGGTAGCGGGCCCCTACGAGCAGTACTTC.

This clone was detected once. The V gene is TRBV6-5, the J gene TRBJ2-5; D might be TRBD1 (6 bases). This CDR3 spans 16 amino acids. Trimming took 0 bases from V and 9 from J, leaving 20 bases between them. The germline gives CDR1 MNHEY, CDR2 SVGAGI. This CDR3 reads CASSYSISGGHGAQYF. In DNA form, the CDR3 reads TGTGCCAGCAGTTACTCGATTAGTGGGGGACATGGGGCCCAGTACTTC.

With respect to this clone: The sample carries other DNA sequences with the same CDR3. The J gene is TRBJ2-7, the V gene TRBV9; 7 bases are shared with TRBD2. V shed 4 bases, J shed 0 bases, and the junction held 1 base outside the gene matches. Germline V lookup: CDR1 SGDLS, CDR2 YYNGEE. The CDR3 has 13 amino acids. CDR3 sequence (DNA): TGTGCCAGCAGCCGCGGGAGCTCCTACGAGCAGTACTTC. It encodes CASSRGSSYEQYF.

V gene TRBV10-2 combines with J gene TRBJ1-2, with a weak D call TRBD1 (6 bases). The CDR3 contains 13 residues. The germline V gene has CDR1 WSHSY and CDR2 SAAADI. Trimming left V 2 bases short and J 2 bases short, with 6 bases between. DNA for the CDR3: TGCGCCAGCAGTGAGGACAGGAACTATGGCTACACCTTC. Translated: CASSEDRNYGYTF.

The chain employs TRBV6-5 and TRBJ2-3; perhaps TRBD2 as D (6 bases). The CDR3 loop spans 15 amino acids. CDR1 is MNHEY and CDR2 is SVGAGI in the germline V gene. The V end lost 2 bases, the J end lost 4 bases, and 13 bases lay between the germline ends. The CDR3: CASSYEGRTADTQYF. In DNA, the CDR3 is TGTGCCAGCAGTTACGAGGGGAGGACCGCAGATACGCAGTATTTT.

This chain joins TRBV7-9 and TRBJ2-7, with D possibly called TRBD1 or TRBD2 (6 bases each). The germline CDR1 and CDR2 sequences are SEHNR and FQNEAQ (reference sequence). CDR3 length: 15 residues. Trimming left V 6 bases short and J 3 bases short, with 18 bases between. CDR3 loop: CASRGSPGAGYEQYF. CDR3 DNA sequence: TGTGCCAGCAGGGGTTCCCCGGGGGCGGGCTACGAGCAGTACTTC.

The chain employs TRBV7-8 and TRBJ2-5; 7 bases line up with TRBD2. Germline lookup yields CDR1 SGHVS and CDR2 FQNEAQ. J lost 2 bases, V lost 5 bases, and 8 bases had no gene match. This CDR3 has 15 amino acids. CDR3 coding DNA: TGTGCCAGCAGCCGGGGGGTCCCCCCACAAGAGACCCAGTACTTC. Translating it yields CASSRGVPPQETQYF.

The rearrangement uses TRBV27 and TRBJ2-1; no firm D call. CDR3 length: 13 amino acids. CDR1 is MNHEY and CDR2 is SMNVEV in the germline V gene (reference sequence). V was pared by 8 bases and J by 7 bases, with 15 bases between. Here the CDR3 DNA reads TGTGCCAGCCCGTCGCTGGGGTTAAATGAGCAGTTCTTC. It specifies CASPSLGLNEQFF.

The chain uses TRBV9 and TRBJ2-2; 10 bases match TRBD2. Looked up from germline, CDR1 is SGDLS and CDR2 is YYNGEE. The CDR3 is 14 residues long. Unmatched junction bases numbered 1, after V lost 0 bases and J lost 8 bases. CDR3 bases: TGTGCCAGCAGCGTAGCACTAGCGGGAGGGGAGCTGTTTTTT. This translates into CASSVALAGGELFF.

CDR3: CASSPGGGPSYEQYF. Written as DNA, the CDR3 is TGTGCCAGCAGCCCAGGAGGGGGGCCGAGTTACGAGCAGTACTTC. The rearrangement links TRBV9 to TRBJ2-7, with D possibly called TRBD1 or TRBD2 (6 bases each). The germline gives CDR1 SGDLS, CDR2 YYNGEE. The CDR3 loop spans 15 amino acids. V lost 4 bases to trimming and J lost 4 bases, with 18 bases between them.

This clone was observed once. The V and J genes are TRBV29-1 and TRBJ2-1; 7 bases agree with TRBD1. The V gene's germline CDR1 is SQVTM and CDR2 ANQGSEA. This CDR3 contains 15 residues. V lost 7 bases, J lost 5 bases, and 14 bases stayed unmatched. The CDR3 spells CSALVPITGDNEQFF. The CDR3 nucleotides read TGCAGCGCCCTTGTCCCTATAACAGGGGACAATGAGCAGTTCTTC.

V usage is TRBV6-1 and J usage is TRBJ2-3; 8 bases line up with TRBD2. The CDR3 totals 16 residues. Germline CDR1 and CDR2: MNHNS and SASEGT. The V gene end was trimmed by 2 bases and the J gene end by 3 bases; junction bases not matched to a gene: 7. As DNA, the CDR3 is TGTGCCAGCAGTGAATTGCGGGGGGCCGGAACAGATACGCAGTATTTT. Its translation is CASSELRGAGTDTQYF.

V usage is TRBV15 and J usage is TRBJ2-5, with 8 bases lining up with TRBD1. The junction had 17 bases not matched to a gene; V was cut back by 3 bases and J by 5 bases. Germline V gene data show CDR1 as LNHNV and CDR2 as YYDKDF (reference sequence). There are 18 residues in the CDR3. The CDR3 protein is CATSSPEGAGGEGETQYF. The CDR3 region has the DNA TGTGCCACCAGCAGCCCCGAGGGGGCAGGGGGCGAGGGGGAGACCCAGTACTTC.

The chain uses TRBV9 and TRBJ1-2; D is ambiguous. Germline lookup yields CDR1 SGDLS and CDR2 YYNGEE. The V and J ends lost 0 bases and 7 bases respectively, with 13 bases between them. This CDR3 has 14 amino acids. CDR3 DNA: TGTGCCAGCAGCGTAGTAACAGCCTGGCGTGGCTACACCTTC. Its translation is CASSVVTAWRGYTF.

The gene calls are TRBV6-5 and TRBJ2-5; possibly TRBD2 for D (7 bases). V lost 0 bases and J 0 bases, leaving 11 bases between the germline ends. In germline, CDR1 is MNHEY, CDR2 SVGAGI. CDR3 length equals 16 residues. CDR3 loop: CASSYSRGGYQETQYF. The CDR3 DNA sequence: TGTGCCAGCAGTTACTCTCGCGGGGGCTACCAAGAGACCCAGTACTTC.

CDR3 amino acids: CASSQGGLVYDEQFF. In DNA, the CDR3 is TGCGCCAGCAGCCAAGGAGGACTAGTTTACGATGAGCAGTTCTTC. The chain has TRBV4-3 and TRBJ2-1, with 7 bases aligning to TRBD2. Germline V gives CDR1 LGHNA, CDR2 YSLEER. J gave up 8 bases and V 1 base, and 8 bases lay outside the gene matches. This CDR3 region has 15 residues.

This chain uses TRBV5-6 with TRBJ1-2; perhaps TRBD1 as D (6 bases). V lost 1 base, J lost 8 bases, and 15 bases lay in between. The germline V gene encodes CDR1 SGHDT and CDR2 YYEEEE. The CDR3 runs to 14 residues. This chain's CDR3 is CASSLTGFMRGYTF. CDR3 DNA sequence: TGTGCCAGCAGCTTGACAGGGTTTATGCGCGGCTACACCTTC.

Details on this clone: The identical CDR3 is also encoded by other nucleotide sequences in the sample. The chain joins TRBV10-3 to TRBJ2-7; D could derive from TRBD1 or TRBD2 (6 bases each). The V gene's germline CDR1 is ENHRY and CDR2 SYGVKD. The ends were cut back, 2 bases at V and 1 base at J, with 9 bases in the middle. The CDR3 spans 14 residues. The chain's CDR3 is CAISEVGGSYEQYF. The CDR3 bases are TGTGCCATCAGTGAGGTAGGGGGGTCCTACGAGCAGTACTTC.

The chain carries TRBV19 and TRBJ2-7, with D maybe TRBD2 (5 bases). CDR1 is LNHDA, CDR2 SQIVND, per germline (reference sequence). V shed 3 bases and J shed 2 bases, with 14 bases lying between them. The CDR3 contains 15 residues. CDR3 residues: CASSIETDSPYEQYF. Here the CDR3 DNA reads TGTGCCAGTAGTATCGAGACGGACTCCCCCTACGAGCAGTACTTC.